The rows below give T cell receptor beta chains drawn from one sample of a study of CD8 T cells in Susac syndrome. TCRdb analysed the immunoSEQ multiplex PCR reads with MiXCR anew, one entry per CDR3 protein. The sample lists 130,000 to 150,000 distinct CDR3 sequences, around 94% occurring once. The specimen sequenced was CD8+ T cells from PBMCs. These receptor sequences come from a human donor in good health. CDR3s include the opening cysteine and the closing phenylalanine or tryptophan. A D gene is named only where the DNA matches it firmly. Some rows mark clone size as missing; the rest say once, few, many or name a class of expanded clone.

CDR3 DNA: TGTGCCAGCAGCCCTGTGGGCCTACCCTACGAGCAGTACTTC
CDR3 protein: CASSPVGLPYEQYF
clone size: NA
D gene: NA
V gene: TRBV7-9
J gene: TRBJ2-7

CDR3 DNA: TGTGCCAGCTCACCTCCCGGCGGAGAGCATTACCTCTATGGCTACACCTTC
CDR3 protein: CASSPPGGEHYLYGYTF
clone size: NA
D gene: NA
V gene: TRBV18
J gene: TRBJ1-2

CDR3 DNA: TGTGCCTGGAGTCTGGGTCTAGCGGGAGTCAATGAGCAGTTCTTC
CDR3 protein: CAWSLGLAGVNEQFF
clone size: NA
D gene: TRBD2
V gene: TRBV30
J gene: TRBJ2-1

CDR3 DNA: TGTGCCAGCAGCTTAGCTAGCGGGATGTACAATGAGCAGTTCTTC
CDR3 protein: CASSLASGMYNEQFF
clone size: NA
D gene: TRBD2
V gene: TRBV11-2
J gene: TRBJ2-1

CDR3 DNA: TGCGCCAGCAGCCAAGTGCCGGGACTAGCAGAGACCCAGTACTTC
CDR3 protein: CASSQVPGLAETQYF
clone size: NA
D gene: TRBD2
V gene: TRBV4-1
J gene: TRBJ2-5

CDR3 DNA: TGTGCCAGCAGCCCCCGGGGGGGGATTGGAGAGCAGTACTTC
CDR3 protein: CASSPRGGIGEQYF
clone size: NA
D gene: TRBD2
V gene: TRBV7-2
J gene: TRBJ2-7

CDR3 DNA: TGTGCCAGCAGCTCCACAGGCCGCGAGACCCAGTACTTC
CDR3 protein: CASSSTGRETQYF
clone size: NA
D gene: NA
V gene: TRBV7-9
J gene: TRBJ2-5

CDR3 DNA: TGCAGCGTTGACTCCAGGGGACAGGGGGCGACTGAAGCTTTCTTT
CDR3 protein: CSVDSRGQGATEAFF
clone size: once
D gene: TRBD1
V gene: TRBV29-1
J gene: TRBJ1-1

CDR3 DNA: TGTGCCAGCAGTTCTACAGCGTACCAAGAGACCCAGTACTTC
CDR3 protein: CASSSTAYQETQYF
clone size: once
D gene: NA
V gene: TRBV7-9
J gene: TRBJ2-5

CDR3 DNA: TGTGCCAGCAGTGGGGAGGGCCGAGGCTACACCTTC
CDR3 protein: CASSGEGRGYTF
clone size: NA
D gene: NA
V gene: TRBV6-5
J gene: TRBJ1-2

CDR3 DNA: TGTGCCAGCAGCTTGGGGGAGGTGGGGACCGGCTACACCTTC
CDR3 protein: CASSLGEVGTGYTF
clone size: NA
D gene: NA
V gene: TRBV7-9
J gene: TRBJ1-2

CDR3 DNA: TGTGCCAGCAGCCTTTACCGGACAGGGGGCACTGAAGCTTTCTTT
CDR3 protein: CASSLYRTGGTEAFF
clone size: NA
D gene: TRBD1
V gene: TRBV3-1
J gene: TRBJ1-1

CDR3 DNA: TGTGCCAGCAGTCCGAGCCTGGGGGAGAATGAGCAGTTCTTC
CDR3 protein: CASSPSLGENEQFF
clone size: NA
D gene: NA
V gene: TRBV6-2/TRBV6-3
J gene: TRBJ2-1

CDR3 DNA: TGTGCCAGCAGCGACAGGGGCCTTGGCGATGAGCAGTTCTTC
CDR3 protein: CASSDRGLGDEQFF
clone size: once
D gene: TRBD1
V gene: TRBV25-1
J gene: TRBJ2-1

CDR3 DNA: TGCAGCTTAATAGCGGGGGAATCCTACGAGCAGTACTTC
CDR3 protein: CSLIAGESYEQYF
clone size: NA
D gene: TRBD2
V gene: TRBV29-1
J gene: TRBJ2-7

CDR3 DNA: TGTGCCAGCAGTTCCCTAGGGGCCTACAATGAGCAGTTCTTC
CDR3 protein: CASSSLGAYNEQFF
clone size: NA
D gene: NA
V gene: TRBV27
J gene: TRBJ2-1

CDR3 DNA: TGTGCCAGCAGCTACAGACCGGACAGAGGGGACTACGAGCAGTACTTC
CDR3 protein: CASSYRPDRGDYEQYF
clone size: NA
D gene: NA
V gene: TRBV9
J gene: TRBJ2-7

CDR3 DNA: TGCAGCACCGAGGGGGACTGGCGGACTTTC
CDR3 protein: CSTEGDWRTF
clone size: once
D gene: NA
V gene: TRBV29-1
J gene: TRBJ2-1

CDR3 DNA: TGTGCCAGCAGTCCCGGGACTAGCGGGATCGGTGAGACCCAGTACTTC
CDR3 protein: CASSPGTSGIGETQYF
clone size: NA
D gene: TRBD2
V gene: TRBV27
J gene: TRBJ2-5

CDR3 DNA: TGTGCCAGCAGCGCTAGCGGGGGTTATTTCAATGAGCAGTTCTTC
CDR3 protein: CASSASGGYFNEQFF
clone size: NA
D gene: TRBD2
V gene: TRBV9
J gene: TRBJ2-1

CDR3 DNA: TGCGCCAGCAGCCCCGAGAACCATCCGAACACCGGGGAGCTGTTTTTT
CDR3 protein: CASSPENHPNTGELFF
clone size: NA
D gene: NA
V gene: TRBV4-3
J gene: TRBJ2-2

CDR3 DNA: TGCAGTGCTAGAACTGGGAGGAAGGCCTACGAGCAGTACTTC
CDR3 protein: CSARTGRKAYEQYF
clone size: NA
D gene: NA
V gene: TRBV20-1
J gene: TRBJ2-7